These T cell receptor beta chains were read from a single sample in a study of lung T cells in sarcoidosis with Löfgren's syndrome. TCRdb reprocessed the reads with MiXCR, giving one entry per CDR3 protein. The data contain 15,000 to 25,000 distinct CDR3 sequences, approximately 21% of them seen just once; the ten biggest clones take up roughly 4%. Source material: CD4+ T cells from PBMCs. Receptors originate from a human donor with sarcoidosis (Löfgren's syndrome or another form), or a control subject (not recorded which). CDR3s include the opening cysteine and the closing phenylalanine or tryptophan. The order of the fields is D gene, V gene, clone size, J gene, CDR3 DNA, CDR3 protein. A D gene is named only where the DNA matches it firmly. The size entry is marked missing in some rows and otherwise reads once, few, many or a size class.

-	TRBV28	-	TRBJ1-1	TGTGCCAGCAATGGGTATGAAGCTTTCTTT	CASNGYEAFF
TRBD1	TRBV30	-	TRBJ2-1	TGTGCCTGGAAGTGGTTCTCAGGGGGTATCCGATACAATGAGCAGTTCTTC	CAWKWFSGGIRYNEQFF
-	TRBV25-1	medium-sized	TRBJ2-3	TGTGCCAGCAGCCGACAGGGCACAGATACGCAGTATTTT	CASSRQGTDTQYF
-	TRBV2	many	TRBJ1-2	TGTGCCAGCAGGACAGCTAACTATGGCTACACCTTC	CASRTANYGYTF
TRBD1	TRBV18	few	TRBJ2-7	TGTGCCAGCTCTCGGGACAGGGTCGAGCAGTACTTC	CASSRDRVEQYF
TRBD1	TRBV7-2	many	TRBJ1-6	TGTGCCAGCAGCCACAACACAGGGGTTCGCTATAATTCACCCCTCCACTTT	CASSHNTGVRYNSPLHF
TRBD2	TRBV20-1	many	TRBJ2-2	TGCAGTGCTAGAGTAGCGGGAGTGGCCACCGGGGAGCTGTTTTTT	CSARVAGVATGELFF
-	TRBV29-1	-	TRBJ2-7	TGCAGCATGATGAAATCGGGAGACGGCGAGCAGTACTTC	CSMMKSGDGEQYF
TRBD1	TRBV6-1	medium-sized	TRBJ1-5	TGTGCCAGCAGCGCCGGGACAGATAGCAATCAGCCCCAGCATTTT	CASSAGTDSNQPQHF
TRBD1	TRBV19	many	TRBJ1-4	TGTGCCAGTAGTCGGACAGGGGGCGATGAAAAACTGTTTTTT	CASSRTGGDEKLFF
-	TRBV19	many	TRBJ1-5	TGTGCCAGTAGCCTCGAGGGAGGGGGCAATCAGCCCCAGCATTTT	CASSLEGGGNQPQHF
-	TRBV12-3/TRBV12-4	many	TRBJ2-7	TGTGCCAGCACCCTGACGGGGAAGGGTGGCGAGCAGTACTTC	CASTLTGKGGEQYF
TRBD1	TRBV6-2/TRBV6-3	medium-sized	TRBJ2-5	TGTGCCAGCAGACCATGGGACAGAGAGACCCAGTACTTC	CASRPWDRETQYF
-	TRBV7-9	many	TRBJ1-2	TGTGCCAGCAGCTTACCCAATGGCTACACCTTC	CASSLPNGYTF
-	TRBV5-4	many	TRBJ1-1	TGTGCCAGCAGCTTGGATTCTTCAGCTTACACTGAAGCTTTCTTT	CASSLDSSAYTEAFF
-	TRBV5-1	many	TRBJ2-1	TGCGCCAGCAGTGAGCAGCTGAATGAGCAGTTCTTC	CASSEQLNEQFF
-	TRBV10-3	many	TRBJ1-5	TGTGCCATCAGTGCCGGCCCCCGGGGTGAGCAGCCCCAGCATTTT	CAISAGPRGEQPQHF
-	TRBV19	many	TRBJ1-1	TGTGCCAGTAGTACCCGGGACGCTGAAGCTTTCTTT	CASSTRDAEAFF
TRBD1	TRBV7-2	many	TRBJ2-7	TGTGCCAGCAGCTTAGGATTGGGACAGACCTACGAGCAGTACTTC	CASSLGLGQTYEQYF
-	TRBV19	many	TRBJ2-7	TGTGCCAGTAGCCACCCCCGTAGGGGAGGTGACGAGCAGTACTTC	CASSHPRRGGDEQYF
TRBD2	TRBV2	many	TRBJ2-3	TGTGCCAGCAGTGAAGCAGTCAGAGGGAGGGCCACAGATACGCAGTATTTT	CASSEAVRGRATDTQYF
-	TRBV20-1	many	TRBJ2-4	TGCAGTGCTGAAGGGAGCGCCATAGCCAAAAACATTCAGTACTTC	CSAEGSAIAKNIQYF
-	TRBV12-3/TRBV12-4	-	TRBJ2-7	TGTGCCAGCAGTTTAGAGACCGGTGGCAGGGATATCTACGAGCAGTACTTC	CASSLETGGRDIYEQYF
TRBD1	TRBV18	many	TRBJ2-1	TGTGCCAGCTCACCACCTTGGCGGCAGGGGGCAAATGAGCAGTTCTTC	CASSPPWRQGANEQFF
-	TRBV10-3	many	TRBJ2-5	TGTGCCATCAGTCCTAGGGTAAGGGAGACCCAGTACTTC	CAISPRVRETQYF
-	TRBV28	many	TRBJ2-7	TGTGCCAGCAGTTTTCGGGGGGCGTTTGGCGAGCAGTACTTC	CASSFRGAFGEQYF
-	TRBV20-1	-	TRBJ2-6	TGCAGTGCTAGAGAGAATTCTGGGGCCAACGTCCTGAGTTTC	CSARENSGANVLSF
-	TRBV20-1	medium-sized	TRBJ1-1	TGCAGTGCCCCGGGACACTTTAACACTGAAGCTTTCTTT	CSAPGHFNTEAFF
-	TRBV28	medium-sized	TRBJ1-1	TGTGCCAGCAGTTCCGGGACAAGGTCAGCTTTCTTT	CASSSGTRSAFF
-	TRBV5-1	few	TRBJ2-1	TGCGCCAGCAGCCATAGAGTCGCCCCCTACAATGAGCAGTTCTTC	CASSHRVAPYNEQFF
-	TRBV11-2	many	TRBJ2-1	TGTGCCAGCAGCTTACAGCGGGACAATGAGCAGTTCTTC	CASSLQRDNEQFF
TRBD2	TRBV6-6	many	TRBJ2-7	TGTGCCAGCAGTTACCCACATCCAGCGGGGTCCTACGAGCAGTACTTC	CASSYPHPAGSYEQYF
TRBD2	TRBV27	medium-sized	TRBJ2-3	TGTGCCAGCAGGCGGACTAGCGGGAGCACAGATACGCAGTATTTT	CASRRTSGSTDTQYF
-	TRBV6-2/TRBV6-3	medium-sized	TRBJ2-1	TGTGCCAGCAGTTATGCAGGGGATCCCTCATTAAACAATGAGCAGTTCTTC	CASSYAGDPSLNNEQFF
-	TRBV4-1	-	TRBJ2-5	TGCGCCAGCAGCCAAGATCCATCCAGGGGTGGGACCCAGTACTTC	CASSQDPSRGGTQYF
-	TRBV13	-	TRBJ1-4	TGTGCCAGCAGCTTAGGCCTCCAAGGGGGGACTGAAAAACTGTTTTTT	CASSLGLQGGTEKLFF
TRBD2	TRBV30	-	TRBJ2-7	TGTGCCTGTACGGGGGGGGCCCCGGGCTCCTACGAGCAGTACTTC	CACTGGAPGSYEQYF
-	TRBV28	many	TRBJ1-1	TGTGCCAGCAGTTTCGGGCAGTTCACTGAAGCTTTCTTT	CASSFGQFTEAFF
-	TRBV6-6	many	TRBJ1-1	TGTGCCAGCAGTTACCCCCTAGGGGGTTACATGAACACTGAAGCTTTCTTT	CASSYPLGGYMNTEAFF
TRBD1	TRBV20-1	medium-sized	TRBJ1-4	TGCAGTGCTGTCACAGGGGGCGGCAGTGAAAAACTGTTTTTT	CSAVTGGGSEKLFF
-	TRBV18	-	TRBJ2-1	TGTGCCAGCTCACTGTCGGACCGATACAATGAGCAGTTCTTC	CASSLSDRYNEQFF
-	TRBV11-2	-	TRBJ2-3	TGTGCCAGCAGCTTAGCGGGAGGCACAGATACGCAGTATTTT	CASSLAGGTDTQYF
-	TRBV12-3/TRBV12-4	many	TRBJ1-5	TGTGCCAGCGGGCGACAGGAGTATCAGCCCCAGCATTTT	CASGRQEYQPQHF
TRBD2	TRBV20-1	medium-sized	TRBJ2-7	TGCAGTGCTCTAGCGGGAGGAAACTCCTACGAGCAGTACTTC	CSALAGGNSYEQYF
TRBD2	TRBV5-1	-	TRBJ2-1	TGCGCCAGCAGCACCAGGACTAGCGGGGGGGCTGGTAATGAGCAGTTCTTC	CASSTRTSGGAGNEQFF
-	TRBV6-1	medium-sized	TRBJ2-5	TGTGCCAGCAGCCCGTCGGGGGAAGAGACCCAGTACTTC	CASSPSGEETQYF
TRBD2	TRBV10-3	-	TRBJ2-1	TGTGCCATCAGTGATAGGGGGACTAGCGGGTTCAATGAGCAGTTCTTC	CAISDRGTSGFNEQFF
-	TRBV20-1	medium-sized	TRBJ1-2	TGCAGTGCTAGCTTGGGAGTGGGCTATGGCTACACCTTC	CSASLGVGYGYTF
TRBD2	TRBV27	-	TRBJ2-1	TGTGCCGGCAGTTTATTGACTAGCGGGAGGGGCAATGAGCAGTTCTTC	CAGSLLTSGRGNEQFF